Below, one TCR beta chain is given with its context. This sample is drawn from a study of OX40 agonist ivuxolimab in advanced cancers. Germline V gene data show CDR1 as SGHRS and CDR2 as YFSETQ. This CDR3 is built from 16 residues. V shed 0 bases, J shed 5 bases, and the junction held 8 bases outside the gene matches. TCRdb's table, derived via immunoSEQ multiplex PCR, lists solely in-frame clones and lacks some. The sample records approximately 54,000 clones, approximately 90% being singletons. The source was CD4+ or CD8+ T cells sorted from blood, collected in a trial of the OX40 agonist ivuxolimab. The sequence derives from an adult with an advanced solid tumor such as melanoma, head and neck, liver or kidney cancer. The chain carries TRBV5-1 and TRBJ2-3; TRBD2 matches at 8 bases. The CDR3 protein is CASSLGTAGGVDTQYF. The CDR3 DNA is TGCGCCAGCAGCTTGGGAACCGCGGGGGGCGTAGATACGCAGTATTTT.